The 29 T cell receptor beta chains below were found in one sample sequenced in a study of blood T cell repertoires in COVID-19. Libraries were prepared by immunoSEQ multiplex PCR; TCRdb keeps only in-frame clonotypes and omits some of them. The table lists 210,000 or so clones, 85% to 90% of them singletons. What was sequenced was peripheral blood. These receptors were taken from a man over 45 with acute or convalescent COVID-19.

The gene calls are TRBV30 and TRBJ1-2, with a possible D match to TRBD1 (6 bases). The CDR3 length is 13 residues. Per the germline V gene, CDR1 is GTSNPN and CDR2 is SVGIG (reference sequence). Trimming left V 1 base short and J 7 bases short, with 13 bases between. The CDR3 spells CAWSGGQARGYTF. In DNA form, the CDR3 reads TGTGCCTGGAGTGGGGGGCAGGCTCGTGGCTACACCTTC.

The rearrangement links TRBV7-9 to TRBJ1-4; D unclear. The germline V gene has CDR1 SEHNR and CDR2 FQNEAQ (reference sequence). The ends were cut back, 3 bases at V and 5 bases at J, with 10 bases in the middle. The CDR3 loop spans 14 amino acids. The CDR3 DNA is TGTGCCAGCAGCTTCATAACGCGAAATGAAAAACTGTTTTTT. This encodes CASSFITRNEKLFF.

The chain links TRBV18 to TRBJ2-3, with D tentatively TRBD2 (6 bases). The CDR3 is made up of 14 amino acids. Trimming removed 5 bases from V and 4 bases from J, with 13 bases in between. The V gene's germline CDR1 is KGHSH and CDR2 LQKENI. This CDR3 reads CASSRRSGADTQYF. The CDR3, as DNA: TGTGCCAGCTCAAGACGATCGGGGGCAGATACGCAGTATTTT.

For this clone: Other DNA sequences of this sample code for an identical CDR3. The rearrangement links TRBV3-1 (or the pseudogene TRBV3-2) to TRBJ1-2; 7 bases map to TRBD1. The CDR3 totals 14 residues. Trimming took 4 bases from V and 2 from J; bases not matched to a gene: 4. The V gene's germline CDR1 is LGHDT and CDR2 YNNKEL (reference sequence). CDR3 in amino acids: CASSPGQRNYGYTF. The CDR3 nucleotides are TGTGCCAGCAGCCCGGGACAGAGAAACTATGGCTACACCTTC.

CDR3 region: CASSLTGLGYTF. CDR3 sequence (DNA): TGTGCCAGCAGTTTGACAGGGCTTGGCTACACCTTC. This sequence joins TRBV6-5 and TRBJ1-2; 7 nucleotides line up with TRBD1. The trim removed 4 bases at V and 7 bases at J, leaving 3 bases unmatched. CDR1 and CDR2 from the germline V gene are MNHEY and SVGAGI. This CDR3 is 12 amino acids long.

This clone was counted between two and nine times. The chain links TRBV10-3 to TRBJ1-4; 11 bases fit TRBD1. The V segment lost 6 bases and the J segment 5 bases; nucleotides outside the gene matches: 2. CDR3 size: 14 residues. Germline values: CDR1 ENHRY, CDR2 SYGVKD. CDR3 sequence: CAISWTGGNEKLFF. CDR3 coding DNA: TGTGCCATCAGCTGGACAGGGGGCAATGAAAAACTGTTTTTT.

The chain employs TRBV6-5 and TRBJ1-6; D is unclear. The germline gives CDR1 MNHEY, CDR2 SVGAGI. V was trimmed by 0 bases and J by 5 bases, leaving 8 bases between them. The CDR3 has 15 amino acids. The CDR3 DNA sequence: TGTGCCAGCAGTTACTCTTGGCACCATAATTCACCCCTCCACTTT. Its translation: CASSYSWHHNSPLHF.

The chain joins TRBV5-1 to TRBJ1-1; D call uncertain. The CDR3 contains 14 residues. Per germline, CDR1 SGHRS and CDR2 YFSETQ. Trimming took 0 bases from V and 2 from J, leaving 8 bases between them. CDR3 nucleotides: TGCGCCAGCAGCTTGGCCCACTTTAACACTGAAGCTTTCTTT. Protein product: CASSLAHFNTEAFF.

V gene TRBV7-9 combines with J gene TRBJ1-2; D remains ambiguous. CDR1 and CDR2 from the germline V gene are SEHNR and FQNEAQ (reference sequence). V dropped 3 bases and J dropped 2 bases, with 16 bases sitting between them. The CDR3 runs to 16 residues. In nucleotides, the CDR3 is TGTGCCAGCAGCTTGCATGGCCGCCGTTACAACTATGGCTACACCTTC. Protein: CASSLHGRRYNYGYTF.

The chain is built from TRBV7-2 and TRBJ2-7, with TRBD2 identical over 9 bases. Germline V lookup: CDR1 SGHTA, CDR2 FQGNSA. Trimming cost V 0 bases and J 0 bases; bases outside gene matches: 6. The CDR3 is made up of 17 amino acids. The CDR3 DNA sequence: TGTGCCAGCAGCTTAGCGGGGGGGGGACTAGCCTCCTACGAGCAGTACTTC. It codes for CASSLAGGGLASYEQYF.

The chain has TRBV6-6 and TRBJ1-1; D remains ambiguous. Germline loops: CDR1 MNHNY, CDR2 SVGAGI (reference sequence). The CDR3 is made up of 18 amino acids. V lost 5 bases and J lost 5, with 27 bases in between. DNA of the CDR3: TGTGCCAGCAGTCGCCCCACTAATGGTTACGAGAGTAGGACTGAAGCTTTCTTT. Protein: CASSRPTNGYESRTEAFF.

V is TRBV20-1 and J is TRBJ1-5; D unresolved. The CDR3 is 14 residues long. Germline V lookup: CDR1 DFQATT, CDR2 SNEGSKA (reference sequence). Trimming stripped 3 bases from V and 2 bases from J, with 11 bases between. CDR3 coding DNA: TGCAGTGCTAGTGGAGGGTCCGGCAATCAGCCCCAGCATTTT. Its protein is CSASGGSGNQPQHF.

This clone was detected only a few times. The chain couples TRBV10-2 to TRBJ2-7, with D possibly TRBD2 on 5 matching bases. V was clipped by 3 bases and J by 2 bases, with 17 bases between them. Germline lookup yields CDR1 WSHSY and CDR2 SAAADI. The CDR3 is 16 residues long. CDR3 amino acids: CASSDGRAQSTYEQYF. The CDR3 DNA sequence: TGCGCCAGCAGTGACGGGCGGGCGCAATCTACCTACGAGCAGTACTTC.

The chain uses TRBV5-4 and TRBJ1-3, with a weak D call TRBD1 (5 bases). Per the germline V gene, CDR1 is SGHNT and CDR2 is YYREEE (reference sequence). The V end was cut by 4 bases, the J end by 0 bases, with 11 bases between. The CDR3 contains 15 residues. The DNA for the CDR3 is TGTGCCAGCAGCATCACAGGCGACTCTGGAAACACCATATATTTT. Residues: CASSITGDSGNTIYF. The entire variable domain, with the rest obtained from reference TRBV5-4 and TRBJ1-3, is as follows: ETGVTQSPTHLIKTRGQQVTLRCSSQSGHNTVSWYQQALGQGPQFIFQYYREEENGRGNFPPRFSGLQFPNYSSELNVNALELDDSALYLCASSITGDSGNTIYFGEGSWLTVV.

Comment on this clone: Other DNA sequences from this sample encode an identical CDR3 as well. V is TRBV5-1 and J is TRBJ1-4, with 9 bases aligning to TRBD1. V dropped 4 bases and J dropped 8; count of bases not matched to a gene: 6. The V gene's germline CDR1 is SGHRS and CDR2 YFSETQ. The CDR3 covers 14 residues. DNA for the CDR3: TGCGCCAGCAGCCTGGGACAGGGCGGGGAAAAACTGTTTTTT. Residues: CASSLGQGGEKLFF.

The chain has TRBV20-1 and TRBJ1-5, with D unresolved. Germline assignment: CDR1 DFQATT and CDR2 SNEGSKA (reference sequence). V shed 3 bases and J shed 7 bases, with 16 bases lying between them. CDR3 size: 14 residues. The DNA for the CDR3 is TGCAGTGCTAGTCTCCGTGGCGACAACCAGCCCCAGCATTTT. As protein: CSASLRGDNQPQHF.

The J gene is TRBJ2-7, the V gene TRBV19; D possibly corresponds to TRBD1 (5 bases). This CDR3 has 14 amino acids. Per the germline V gene, CDR1 is LNHDA and CDR2 is SQIVND (reference sequence). Trimming cost V 3 bases and J 3 bases, with 12 bases left between them. The CDR3, as DNA: TGTGCCAGTAGTATGATGGGGCAGGTCTACGAGCAGTACTTC. Its translation is CASSMMGQVYEQYF.

The genes are TRBV4-1 and TRBJ1-2, with no clear D. V dropped 3 bases and J dropped 7 bases, with 12 bases sitting between them. The CDR3 is 13 residues long. Germline V gene sequence: CDR1 MGHRA, CDR2 YSYEKL. CDR3 amino acids: CASSQPGLTGYTF. The DNA for the CDR3 is TGCGCCAGCAGCCAGCCCGGACTGACTGGCTACACCTTC.

J is TRBJ2-4 and V is TRBV12-3 or TRBV12-4, with D possibly matching TRBD2 (5 bases). The CDR3 loop spans 13 amino acids. V lost 0 bases and J 9 bases, leaving 9 bases between the germline ends. The CDR3 DNA reads TGTGCCAGCAGTTTAGCCGGGGTTGGCATTCAGTACTTC. It codes for CASSLAGVGIQYF.

The V and J genes are TRBV27 and TRBJ2-7; TRBD2 might be the D (5 bases). The CDR3 runs 14 residues. The germline V gene encodes CDR1 MNHEY and CDR2 SMNVEV (reference sequence). V shed 5 bases and J shed 2 bases, with 13 bases lying between them. The CDR3: CASSPRGKTYEQYF. As DNA, the CDR3 is TGTGCCAGCAGTCCCCGAGGGAAGACCTACGAGCAGTACTTC.

Only a few counts were recorded for this clone. The chain is built from TRBV6-5 and TRBJ1-6; 9 bases map to TRBD1. The germline V gene has CDR1 MNHEY and CDR2 SVGAGI. V lost 7 bases to trimming and J lost 9 bases; unmatched junction nucleotides: 10. The CDR3 sequence is 15 residues long. CDR3 region: CASTLSTGGGSPLHF. The CDR3 DNA follows: TGTGCCAGCACCTTATCGACAGGGGGGGGTTCACCCCTCCACTTT.

The rearrangement joins TRBV6-5 to TRBJ1-1; D possibly corresponds to TRBD1 (6 bases). Between the trimmed V and J ends, which lost 6 bases and 2 bases, there was a span of 16 bases. The CDR3 runs to 15 residues. Germline-derived CDR1 and CDR2 are MNHEY and SVGAGI. The CDR3 here is CASRRQDLRNTEAFF. CDR3 DNA sequence: TGTGCCAGCAGAAGACAGGACCTCCGCAACACTGAAGCTTTCTTT.

The V and J genes are TRBV19 and TRBJ1-2; D call uncertain. Germline assignment: CDR1 LNHDA and CDR2 SQIVND (reference sequence). Trimming pared 4 bases from V and 2 bases from J, leaving 17 bases between. This CDR3 is built from 16 residues. The CDR3 nucleotides are TGTGCCAGTAGTACGTGGTTTGAGGGATCGAACTATGGCTACACCTTC. Protein: CASSTWFEGSNYGYTF.

The chain recombines TRBV18 with TRBJ1-5; 7 bases align to TRBD1. The CDR3 runs 16 residues. Trimming removed 3 bases from V and 2 bases from J; junction bases left unmatched: 7. Germline CDR1 is KGHSH and CDR2 is LQKENI. In DNA, the CDR3 is TGTGCCAGCTCACCGGACAGGTACTCAGGCAATCAGCCCCAGCATTTT. Amino acid sequence: CASSPDRYSGNQPQHF.

The chain joins TRBV6-5 to TRBJ1-5; TRBD1 matches at 7 bases. With V trimmed by 5 bases and J by 4 bases, 5 bases remained unmatched. The CDR3 contains 14 residues. Germline CDR1 is MNHEY and CDR2 is SVGAGI. The CDR3 loop is CASSLGTANQPQHF. The CDR3 DNA sequence: TGTGCCAGCAGTCTCGGGACAGCAAATCAGCCCCAGCATTTT.

This chain connects TRBV18 to TRBJ2-7; 7 bases line up with TRBD1. Looked up from germline, CDR1 is KGHSH and CDR2 is LQKENI. V lost 3 bases to trimming and J lost 1 base; unmatched junction nucleotides: 6. This CDR3 contains 15 residues. The CDR3 loop reads CASSPGQESSYEQYF. CDR3 sequence (DNA): TGTGCCAGCTCACCCGGACAGGAGTCGTCCTACGAGCAGTACTTC.

Concerning this clone itself: The same CDR3 is also encoded by other DNA sequences in this sample. As DNA, the CDR3 is TGTGCCAGTAGTATTAGGGGAACCGAGACCCAGTACTTC. This encodes CASSIRGTETQYF. V and J are TRBV19 and TRBJ2-5, with D perhaps TRBD1 (5 bases). Per the germline V gene, CDR1 is LNHDA and CDR2 is SQIVND (reference sequence). V was trimmed by 3 bases and J by 5 bases, leaving 10 bases between them. This CDR3 is 13 amino acids long.

In this sample, this clone turned up once. This rearrangement joins TRBV9 to TRBJ2-1; 7 bases are a match to TRBD1. Germline CDR1 reads SGDLS; CDR2 reads YYNGEE. Germline trimming cut 0 bases from V and 6 bases from J; bases unmatched to any gene: 9. The CDR3 sequence is 16 residues long. This CDR3 reads CASSVVGRGSSNEQFF. The CDR3 DNA follows: TGTGCCAGCAGCGTAGTAGGCAGGGGGTCGAGCAATGAGCAGTTCTTC.

This chain links TRBV23-1 with TRBJ1-1; 8 bases are shared with TRBD1. TRBV23-1 is identified as an open reading frame with a role that is uncertain. V shed 8 bases, J shed 3 bases, and the junction held 14 bases outside the gene matches. CDR3 length: 16 amino acids. The DNA for the CDR3 is TGCGCCAGCCTATCTTGGGCAGCGGACAGGGACACTGAAGCTTTCTTT. Translating it yields CASLSWAADRDTEAFF.